Reported below is one T cell receptor (beta chain). This entry belongs to a study of cytomegalovirus exposure and HLA in healthy donors. Losses at the gene ends were 6 bases for V and 3 bases for J; bases not matched to a gene: 5. The CDR3 consists of 15 residues. Germline loops: CDR1 SQVTM, CDR2 ANQGSEA. Primers included in the PCR were 60 Vbeta and 13 Jbeta primers. Measured with immunoSEQ multiplex PCR; TCRdb has only the in-frame clones, and not every one. The sample shows 75,000 to 95,000 clones, about four fifths of them seen only once. The origin of this receptor is a man between 18 and 29 years old in good health and CMV-seronegative. Sequenced sample: PBMCs. The rearrangement uses TRBV29-1 and TRBJ2-3, with 14 bases lining up with TRBD2. The CDR3 coding sequence is TGCAGCGTGGACGGGACTAGCGGGAGAACAGATACGCAGTATTTT. It encodes CSVDGTSGRTDTQYF.